One and the same sample provided the 7 T cell receptor beta chains below, sequenced in a study of blood T cell repertoires in COVID-19. Some clones are missing from TCRdb's copy, which holds only in-frame ones; the method was immunoSEQ multiplex PCR. This table holds about 180,000 clones, 88% found once. Source material: PBMCs or T cells enriched from blood (not recorded which). The receptors originated from a woman between 18 and 29 years old who had recovered from COVID-19.

This rearrangement joins TRBV7-2 to TRBJ1-5; 8 bases map to TRBD1. This CDR3 spans 15 amino acids. Trimming took 1 base from V and 5 from J; bases not matched to a gene: 4. CDR1 SGHTA and CDR2 FQGNSA come from the germline V gene. CDR3 amino acids: CASSLEDRADQPQHF. The CDR3 nucleotides are TGTGCCAGCAGCTTAGAGGACAGGGCCGATCAGCCCCAGCATTTT. Full variable domain (remainder filled in from reference TRBV7-2 and TRBJ1-5): GAGVSQSPSNKVTEKGKDVELRCDPISGHTALYWYRQSLGQGLEFLIYFQGNSAPDKSGLPSDRFSAERTGGSVSTLTIQRTQQEDSAVYLCASSLEDRADQPQHFGDGTRLSIL.

The CDR3 loop reads CASSPGTGGEQYF. The CDR3 DNA follows: TGTGCCAGCTCACCCGGGACAGGGGGTGAGCAGTACTTC. The rearrangement uses TRBV18 and TRBJ2-7, with 11 bases that match TRBD1. The germline CDR1 and CDR2 sequences are KGHSH and LQKENI. This CDR3 contains 13 residues. Germline trimming cut 3 bases from V and 7 bases from J; bases unmatched to any gene: 2.

In this sample, this clone turned up once. The chain couples TRBV28 to TRBJ2-3; 10 bases are a match to TRBD2. This CDR3 has 15 amino acids. The germline CDR1 and CDR2 sequences are MDHEN and SYDVKM. V was clipped by 6 bases and J by 3 bases; unmatched bases: 6. This CDR3 is CASSRASGSTDTQYF. The CDR3, as DNA: TGTGCCAGCAGCCGAGCTAGCGGGAGTACAGATACGCAGTATTTT.

V is TRBV9 and J is TRBJ2-7; 9 bases agree with TRBD1. The CDR3 totals 13 residues. Germline V lookup: CDR1 SGDLS, CDR2 YYNGEE. The trim removed 7 bases at V and 6 bases at J, leaving 8 bases unmatched. The CDR3 DNA reads as TGTGCCAGCCGAGGACAGGGGAGGGGCGAGCAGTACTTC. Its protein is CASRGQGRGEQYF.

The chain uses TRBV7-6 and TRBJ2-1; 10 nucleotides align to TRBD2. There are 16 residues in the CDR3. The J segment lost 4 bases and the V segment lost 1 base, leaving 4 bases of the junction unmatched. Germline assignment: CDR1 SGHVS and CDR2 FNYEAQ. The CDR3 sequence is CASSLEVAGGYNEQFF. CDR3 nucleotide sequence: TGTGCCAGCAGCTTAGAGGTAGCGGGGGGATACAATGAGCAGTTCTTC. Supplemented by reference TRBV7-6 and TRBJ2-1, the full variable domain reads GAGVSQSPRYKVTKRGQDVALRCDPISGHVSLYWYRQALGQGPEFLTYFNYEAQQDKSGLPNDRFSAERPEGSISTLTIQRTEQRDSAMYRCASSLEVAGGYNEQFFGPGTRLTVL.

CDR3 DNA: TGTGCCAGCAGCCTCGGACAGTCCAGTGAGCAGTTCTTC. Protein: CASSLGQSSEQFF. This chain uses TRBV6-5 with TRBJ2-1; D is perhaps TRBD1 (6 bases). V lost 6 bases to trimming and J lost 9 bases, with 15 bases between them. From germline, CDR1 is MNHEY and CDR2 SVGAGI. The CDR3 consists of 13 residues.

This clone showed up just once. The rearrangement joins TRBV11-2 to TRBJ2-2; D may be TRBD2 (6 bases). Germline values: CDR1 SGHAT, CDR2 FQNNGV. V was pared by 5 bases and J by 4 bases, with 11 bases between. There are 14 residues in the CDR3. The CDR3 region is CASSPGTLTGELFF. CDR3 bases: TGTGCCAGCAGCCCCGGGACTCTCACCGGGGAGCTGTTTTTT.